One sample yielded the 11 T cell receptor beta chains listed below, sequenced in a study of T cells in localized non-small cell lung cancer. Data came from immunoSEQ multiplex PCR; TCRdb stores just in-frame clones and leaves some out. Counted here are about 55,000 clones, over 70% occurring once; the ten biggest clones make up 15% to 20%. The sequenced sample was peripheral blood mononuclear cells, obtained before any cancer treatment. The receptors were gathered from a man aged 35-69 years with stage III lung adenocarcinoma.

The V and J genes are TRBV9 and TRBJ2-3; 11 bases fit TRBD2. Germline CDR1 reads SGDLS; CDR2 reads YYNGEE. V dropped 3 bases and J dropped 5; count of bases not matched to a gene: 5. This CDR3 is built from 15 residues. For the CDR3, the DNA is TGTGCCAGCAGCGCCTATAGCGGGGGGGAAGATACGCAGTATTTT. This codes for CASSAYSGGEDTQYF.

The count of this clone is one. CDR3 protein: CASSLALGGTDTQYF. For the CDR3, the DNA is TGCGCCAGCAGCTTGGCCCTGGGGGGAACAGATACGCAGTATTTT. The chain has TRBV5-1 and TRBJ2-3, with D possibly TRBD2 on 6 matching bases. The CDR3 has 15 residues. Per the germline V gene, CDR1 is SGHRS and CDR2 is YFSETQ. Trimming cost V 0 bases and J 3 bases, with 11 bases left between them.

The V and J genes are TRBV7-9 and TRBJ2-5, with D perhaps TRBD1 (6 bases). This CDR3 region has 14 residues. Per the germline V gene, CDR1 is SEHNR and CDR2 is FQNEAQ (reference sequence). Trimming removed 1 base from V and 5 bases from J, with 11 bases in between. CDR3 sequence reads: CASSLGSRGETQYF. Written as DNA, the CDR3 is TGTGCCAGCAGCTTAGGATCGAGGGGGGAGACCCAGTACTTC.

This sequence joins TRBV6-1 and TRBJ1-5; D is unclear. Germline V gene data show CDR1 as MNHNS and CDR2 as SASEGT. This CDR3 comprises 13 residues. The V end was cut by 1 base, the J end by 7 bases, with 8 bases between. CDR3 amino acids: CASSEDQRQPQHF. In DNA form, the CDR3 reads TGTGCCAGCAGTGAAGATCAAAGACAGCCCCAGCATTTT.

The V and J genes are TRBV4-2 and TRBJ2-3; TRBD2 might be the D (7 bases). This CDR3 is 14 amino acids long. Germline CDR1 and CDR2: LGHNA and YNFKEQ. V shed 6 bases and J shed 5 bases, with 15 bases lying between them. CDR3 nucleotides: TGTGCCAGCAGTCGGGGGGCCGGAGGAGATACGCAGTATTTT. Encoded protein: CASSRGAGGDTQYF.

This clone appeared a single time. The rearrangement joins TRBV10-3 to TRBJ1-2, with unresolved D. The germline gives CDR1 ENHRY, CDR2 SYGVKD. Trimming took off 3 bases at V and 2 bases at J, with 19 bases between the two ends. This CDR3 is built from 17 residues. CDR3 nucleotides: TGTGCCATCAGTGACCCGGACCGCGGATTTCCGAACTATGGCTACACCTTC. It yields the protein CAISDPDRGFPNYGYTF.

The J gene is TRBJ2-3, the V gene TRBV19, with a weak D call TRBD1 (6 bases). V was pared by 7 bases and J by 3 bases, with 23 bases between. The CDR3 covers 17 residues. The germline gives CDR1 LNHDA, CDR2 SQIVND (reference sequence). CDR3 protein: CASTPSGTTLRTDTQYF. The CDR3 bases are TGTGCCAGTACCCCCTCCGGGACAACCTTGAGGACAGATACGCAGTATTTT.

The rearrangement joins TRBV7-8 to TRBJ1-5; D is unclear. The V and J ends lost 3 bases and 9 bases respectively, with 9 bases between them. CDR3 length: 12 residues. Germline V lookup: CDR1 SGHVS, CDR2 FQNEAQ. In DNA form, the CDR3 reads TGTGCCAGCAGCTTCGGTGACGGGCCCCAGCATTTT. This gives the protein CASSFGDGPQHF.

This chain uses TRBV4-1 with TRBJ2-5; D might be TRBD1 or TRBD2, each matching 5 bases. The CDR3 is 14 amino acids. Looked up from germline, CDR1 is MGHRA and CDR2 is YSYEKL. Trimming removed 0 bases from V and 7 bases from J, with 12 bases in between. CDR3 region: CASSQDQTEGTQYF. CDR3 DNA sequence: TGCGCCAGCAGCCAAGATCAGACAGAGGGGACCCAGTACTTC.

This clone has a single count. The rearrangement uses TRBV6-5 and TRBJ2-1; D is ambiguous. Germline V gene data show CDR1 as MNHEY and CDR2 as SVGAGI. Between the trimmed V and J ends, which lost 0 bases and 9 bases, there was a span of 18 bases. The CDR3 length is 16 residues. The CDR3 DNA is TGTGCCAGCAGTTACTCGACCCGACAAAACACGGGTGAGCAGTTCTTC. As protein: CASSYSTRQNTGEQFF.

This chain links TRBV7-6 with TRBJ1-5; no firm D call. With 2 bases removed from V and 2 bases from J, the gap between germline ends came to 7 bases. Germline V gene lookup returns CDR1 SGHVS and CDR2 FNYEAQ. The CDR3 covers 14 residues. Here the CDR3 reads CASSLSGGNQPQHF. DNA for the CDR3: TGTGCCAGCAGCTTAAGCGGGGGCAATCAGCCCCAGCATTTT.